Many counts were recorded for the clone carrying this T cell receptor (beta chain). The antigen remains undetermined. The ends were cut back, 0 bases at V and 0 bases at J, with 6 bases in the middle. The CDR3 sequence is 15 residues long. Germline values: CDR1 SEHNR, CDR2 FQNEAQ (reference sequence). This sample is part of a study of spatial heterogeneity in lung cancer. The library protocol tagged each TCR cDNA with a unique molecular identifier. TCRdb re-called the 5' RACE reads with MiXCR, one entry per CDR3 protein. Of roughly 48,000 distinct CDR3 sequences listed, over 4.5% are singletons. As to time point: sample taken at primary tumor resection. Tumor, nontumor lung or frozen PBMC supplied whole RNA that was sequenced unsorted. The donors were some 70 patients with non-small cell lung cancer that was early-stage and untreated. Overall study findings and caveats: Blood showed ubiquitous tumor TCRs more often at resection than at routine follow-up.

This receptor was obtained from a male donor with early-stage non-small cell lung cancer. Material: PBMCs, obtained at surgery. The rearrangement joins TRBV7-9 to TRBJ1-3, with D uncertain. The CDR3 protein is CASSLAGSSGNTIYF. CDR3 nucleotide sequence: TGTGCCAGCAGCTTAGCAGGGAGCTCTGGAAACACCATATATTTT.